This TCR beta chain was sequenced in a study of CD8 T cells in Susac syndrome. The study sequenced TCR beta in blood CD8+ and CD4+ T cells. RNA, at about 0.45 to 1 ug, was reverse transcribed with random hexamers. TCR beta CDR3 was amplified by immunoSEQ multiplex PCR. This amplification extended across 54 Vbeta and 13 Jbeta segments. TCRdb processed the immunoSEQ multiplex PCR reads anew with MiXCR; each CDR3 protein has one entry. The data contain under 80,000 distinct CDR3 sequences, about 95% of them seen just once; the ten biggest clones take up 0.35% to 0.5%. Trimming left V 5 bases short and J 5 bases short, with 5 bases between. Germline CDR1 reads MNHEY; CDR2 reads SVGAGI. The CDR3 is made up of 11 amino acids.

The receptor was isolated from a human donor with multiple sclerosis. J is TRBJ2-3 and V is TRBV6-5; tentative D call: TRBD2 (5 bases). The sample comprised CD8+ T cells from PBMCs. The CDR3, as DNA: TGTGCCAGCAGTGCGGGAGATACGCAGTATTTT. Translation: CASSAGDTQYF.